The T cell receptor beta chain under discussion was sequenced for a study of identical twins. This CDR3 is 12 amino acids long. V was shortened by 6 bases and J by 9 bases, with 15 bases between the two germline ends. CDR1 DFQATT and CDR2 SNEGSKA come from the germline V gene (reference sequence). This clonotype was seen once. Its antigen is not identified. Findings and caveats of the study: Beta clonotypes that were abundant in cord blood contained fewer insertions, a pattern absent from memory repertoires.

Template switching added a universal primer site, and cDNA bore unique molecular identifiers. TCRdb itself ran the 5' RACE reads through MiXCR, one entry per CDR3 protein. This sample has 250,000 to 300,000 distinct CDR3 sequences; about 8.3% occur once, and the top ten carry around 3%. These sequences were also reported in another study, on yellow fever vaccine responses in identical twins.

This rearrangement joins TRBV20-1 to TRBJ2-1; D remains unclear. This clonotype was obtained from a young woman in good health. Sequencing was carried out using CD8+ T cells sorted from blood. The CDR3, as DNA: TGCAGTGCCCCCGGGCAAGCGTCTGAGCAGTTCTTC. This translates into CSAPGQASEQFF.